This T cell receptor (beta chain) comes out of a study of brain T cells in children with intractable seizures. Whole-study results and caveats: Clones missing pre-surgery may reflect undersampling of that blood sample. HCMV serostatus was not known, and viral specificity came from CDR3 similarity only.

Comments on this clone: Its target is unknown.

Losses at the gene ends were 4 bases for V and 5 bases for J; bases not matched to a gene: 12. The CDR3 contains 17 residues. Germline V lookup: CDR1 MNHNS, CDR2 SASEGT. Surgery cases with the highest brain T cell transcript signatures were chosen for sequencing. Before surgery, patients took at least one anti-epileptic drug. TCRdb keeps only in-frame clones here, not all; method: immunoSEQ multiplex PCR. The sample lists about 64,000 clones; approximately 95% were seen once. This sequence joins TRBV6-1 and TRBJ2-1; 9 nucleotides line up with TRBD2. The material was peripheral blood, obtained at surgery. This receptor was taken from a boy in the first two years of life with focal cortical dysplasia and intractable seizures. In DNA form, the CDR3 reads TGTGCCAGCAGTGCGCTTCCTATAGCGGGGGCGGACAATGAGCAGTTCTTC. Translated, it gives CASSALPIAGADNEQFF.